Following are 12 T cell receptor beta chains from one sample sequenced in a study of radiotherapy plus CTLA-4 blockade in lung cancer. Profiling relied on immunoSEQ multiplex PCR, and the TCRdb table lists in-frame clones only, not all of them. The sample includes 40,000 or so clones, roughly 65% seen only once; the top ten take under 20%. Material: peripheral blood, obtained from a patient treated with radiotherapy plus ipilimumab. The receptor source for this set is a human donor with non-small cell lung cancer who had a partial response to radiotherapy plus ipilimumab.

CDR3 bases: TGTGCCAGCTCATTGGACAGTGAAGCTTTCTTT. Translated, it gives CASSLDSEAFF. The chain joins TRBV18 to TRBJ1-1; tentative D call: TRBD1 (6 bases). The length of the CDR3 is 11 residues. CDR1 is KGHSH, CDR2 LQKENI, per germline. V shed 5 bases and J shed 7 bases, with 8 bases lying between them.

This clone was seen a handful of times. The rearrangement links TRBV10-2 to TRBJ1-1; 7 bases line up with TRBD1. The junction had 7 bases not matched to a gene; V was cut back by 6 bases and J by 6 bases. The germline V gene has CDR1 WSHSY and CDR2 SAAADI. The CDR3 totals 13 residues. The CDR3: CASRTGILSEAFF. CDR3 in DNA: TGCGCCAGCAGGACAGGGATTTTATCTGAAGCTTTCTTT.

The chain uses TRBV4-2 and TRBJ1-1; 7 nucleotides match TRBD1. The germline CDR1 and CDR2 sequences are LGHNA and YNFKEQ. The J segment lost 4 bases and the V segment lost 5 bases, leaving 7 bases of the junction unmatched. CDR3 length equals 14 residues. Here the CDR3 DNA reads TGTGCCAGCAGCTTGGCAGGGGGAGGCACTGAAGCTTTCTTT. It yields the protein CASSLAGGGTEAFF.

The rearrangement uses TRBV6-1 and TRBJ2-7, with 7 bases fitting TRBD2. The CDR3 totals 15 residues. Unmatched junction bases numbered 11, after V lost 7 bases and J lost 2 bases. Germline CDR1 MNHNS, CDR2 SASEGT. The CDR3 loop reads CASKTGGFGTYEQYF. CDR3 coding DNA: TGTGCCAGCAAAACCGGGGGGTTTGGCACCTACGAGCAGTACTTC.

In this sample, this clone turned up a few times. The J gene is TRBJ1-1, the V gene TRBV7-2; TRBD1 matches 8 bases. V was pared by 4 bases and J by 7 bases, with 5 bases of the junction left unmatched. Germline lookup yields CDR1 SGHTA and CDR2 FQGNSA. The CDR3 covers 13 residues. CDR3 sequence (DNA): TGTGCCAGCAGCTCGGACAGGGAGGGTGAAGCTTTCTTT. Amino acid sequence: CASSSDREGEAFF.

V gene TRBV14 combines with J gene TRBJ2-5, with 11 bases identical to TRBD2. Germline lookup yields CDR1 SGHDN and CDR2 FVKESK. V lost 4 bases and J lost 3; bases outside the gene matches: 10. This CDR3 region has 17 residues. CDR3 loop: CASSLRGSGRAEETQYF. As DNA, the CDR3 is TGTGCCAGCAGCCTGAGGGGTAGCGGGAGGGCCGAAGAGACCCAGTACTTC.

The chain has TRBV19 and TRBJ2-5; 7 positions agree with TRBD1. Matching the DNA end better, TRBJ2-7 makes the J call doubtful. The length of the CDR3 is 14 residues. In germline, CDR1 is LNHDA, CDR2 SQIVND (reference sequence). The CDR3 DNA reads TGTGCCAGTAGTTATCGACAGGGAATCGGCGAGCAGTACTTC. Translating gives CASSYRQGIGEQYF.

The chain combines TRBV9 with TRBJ2-1, with 9 bases aligning to TRBD2. The CDR3 is 16 amino acids. Germline lookup yields CDR1 SGDLS and CDR2 YYNGEE. Unmatched junction bases numbered 15, after V lost 5 bases and J lost 9 bases. The CDR3 region is CASSRSLAGGPREQFF. The CDR3 nucleotides are TGTGCCAGCAGTCGTAGTCTGGCGGGGGGGCCTCGTGAGCAGTTCTTC.

The genes are TRBV7-3 and TRBJ2-2; no clear D. The CDR3 contains 14 residues. V was pared by 0 bases and J by 3 bases, with 5 bases between. Looked up from germline, CDR1 is SGHTA and CDR2 is FQGTGA. CDR3 nucleotides: TGTGCCAGCAGCTTAACCCAGTACACCGGGGAGCTGTTTTTT. This translates into CASSLTQYTGELFF.

Of note for this clone: Within the sample, other DNA sequences also encode this same CDR3. The chain has TRBV9 and TRBJ2-1; 9 bases match TRBD2. V shed 3 bases and J 10 bases; nucleotides not matched to a gene: 14. This CDR3 has 16 amino acids. The germline V gene encodes CDR1 SGDLS and CDR2 YYNGEE. The CDR3 DNA sequence: TGTGCCAGCAGCGCCTCCGGGACTAGCAGGCACCACGAGCAGTTCTTC. Protein product: CASSASGTSRHHEQFF.

V usage is TRBV9 and J usage is TRBJ2-1; 8 bases agree with TRBD2. Trimming removed 0 bases from V and 8 bases from J; junction bases left unmatched: 7. This CDR3 spans 15 amino acids. Germline V gene sequence: CDR1 SGDLS, CDR2 YYNGEE. CDR3 bases: TGTGCCAGCAGCGTAGGAGCGGGACTAGGGGATGAGCAGTTCTTC. As protein: CASSVGAGLGDEQFF.

The rearrangement uses TRBV5-1 and TRBJ1-1; a weak D match, TRBD1 (6 bases). V shed 2 bases and J shed 5 bases, with 7 bases lying between them. This CDR3 has 12 amino acids. Per germline, CDR1 SGHRS and CDR2 YFSETQ. CDR3 nucleotide sequence: TGCGCCAGCAGCTTAAGGGGGACTGAAGCTTTCTTT. Translating it yields CASSLRGTEAFF.